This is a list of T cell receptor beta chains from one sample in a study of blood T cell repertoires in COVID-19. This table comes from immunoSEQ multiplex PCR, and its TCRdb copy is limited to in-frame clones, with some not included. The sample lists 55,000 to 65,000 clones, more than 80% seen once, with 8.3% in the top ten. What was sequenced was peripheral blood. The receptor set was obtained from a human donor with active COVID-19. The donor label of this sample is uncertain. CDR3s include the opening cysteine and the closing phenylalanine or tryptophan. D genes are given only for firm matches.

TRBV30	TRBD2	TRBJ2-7	CASGGTNSYEQYF	TGTGCCTCGGGGGGGACAAACTCCTACGAGCAGTACTTC
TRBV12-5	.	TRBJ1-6	CASGLVSGGNMNSPLHF	TGTGCTAGTGGTTTGGTATCGGGAGGGAATATGAATTCACCCCTCCACTTT
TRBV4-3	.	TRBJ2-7	CASSHPVRDITYEQYF	TGCGCCAGCAGCCACCCCGTTCGGGACATAACCTACGAGCAGTACTTC
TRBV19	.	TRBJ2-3	CASSIVGGASTDTQYF	TGTGCCAGTAGTATAGTTGGGGGGGCCTCGACAGATACGCAGTATTTT
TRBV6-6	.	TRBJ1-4	CASSFTTGNEKLFF	TGTGCCAGCAGTTTTACCACAGGGAATGAAAAACTGTTTTTT
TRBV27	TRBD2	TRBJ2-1	CASSILLAGGPNEQFF	TGTGCCAGCAGTATCCTACTAGCGGGGGGGCCGAATGAGCAGTTCTTC
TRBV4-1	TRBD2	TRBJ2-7	CASSPLGLAGGPGQYF	TGCGCCAGCAGCCCTTTGGGACTAGCGGGAGGGCCCGGACAGTACTTC
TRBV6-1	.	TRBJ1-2	CASSEDTYGYTF	TGTGCCAGCAGTGAAGACACCTATGGCTACACCTTC
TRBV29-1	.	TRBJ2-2	CSVSQQIYTGELFF	TGCAGCGTTAGTCAACAGATCTACACCGGGGAGCTGTTTTTT
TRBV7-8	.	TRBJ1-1	CASSLDTEEEIMNTEAFF	TGTGCCAGCAGCTTAGATACCGAGGAGGAAATCATGAACACTGAAGCTTTCTTT
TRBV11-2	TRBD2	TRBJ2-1	CASSSRDASGRTEQFF	TGTGCCAGCAGCTCTAGGGACGCTAGCGGGAGGACAGAGCAGTTCTTC
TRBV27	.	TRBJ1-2	CASSSPISGHYGYTF	TGTGCCAGCAGTTCCCCGATTTCAGGGCACTATGGCTACACCTTC
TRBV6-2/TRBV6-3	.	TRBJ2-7	CASSTPGLWNF	TGTGCCAGCAGTACCCCGGGACTGTGGAACTTC
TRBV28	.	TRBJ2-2	CASSLYRGSTGELFF	TGTGCCAGCAGTTTATACCGGGGGTCCACCGGGGAGCTGTTTTTT
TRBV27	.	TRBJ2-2	CASSLSVTGELFF	TGTGCCAGCAGTTTATCCGTCACCGGGGAGCTGTTTTTT
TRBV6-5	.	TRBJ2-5	CASSYQEEPWETQYF	TGTGCCAGCAGTTACCAAGAGGAACCGTGGGAGACCCAGTACTTC
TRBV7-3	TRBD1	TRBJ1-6	CASRDRTGVNSPLHF	TGTGCCAGCAGGGACCGGACAGGGGTGAATTCACCCCTCCACTTT
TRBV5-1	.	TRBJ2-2	CASSYWDSPNTGELFF	TGCGCCAGCAGCTACTGGGACTCCCCGAACACCGGGGAGCTGTTTTTT
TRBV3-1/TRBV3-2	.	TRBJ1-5	CASSQDGERRGQPQHF	TGTGCCAGCAGCCAAGATGGGGAGCGGAGGGGTCAGCCCCAGCATTTT
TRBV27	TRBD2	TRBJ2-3	CASGFQLLAGGSTDTQYF	TGTGCCAGCGGGTTCCAATTACTAGCGGGGGGAAGCACAGATACGCAGTATTTT
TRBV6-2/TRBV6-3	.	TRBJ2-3	CASSYSVPRGTDTQYF	TGTGCCAGCAGTTACTCTGTCCCCCGGGGCACAGATACGCAGTATTTT
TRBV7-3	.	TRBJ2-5	CASSVLGRGAGETQYF	TGTGCCAGCAGCGTCCTTGGACGGGGGGCCGGGGAGACCCAGTACTTC
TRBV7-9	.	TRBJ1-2	CASSPDGGVFYGYTF	TGTGCCAGCAGCCCAGACGGGGGGGTGTTCTATGGCTACACCTTC
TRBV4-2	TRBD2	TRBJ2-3	CASSLNPYTSGTDTQYF	TGTGCCAGCAGCCTCAATCCCTACACTAGCGGCACAGATACGCAGTATTTT
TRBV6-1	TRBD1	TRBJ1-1	CASSEGVYRGRDTEAFF	TGTGCCAGCAGTGAAGGAGTTTACAGGGGGCGAGACACTGAAGCTTTCTTT
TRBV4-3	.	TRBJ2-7	CASSQVRGYEQYF	TGCGCCAGCAGCCAAGTTAGGGGCTACGAGCAGTACTTC